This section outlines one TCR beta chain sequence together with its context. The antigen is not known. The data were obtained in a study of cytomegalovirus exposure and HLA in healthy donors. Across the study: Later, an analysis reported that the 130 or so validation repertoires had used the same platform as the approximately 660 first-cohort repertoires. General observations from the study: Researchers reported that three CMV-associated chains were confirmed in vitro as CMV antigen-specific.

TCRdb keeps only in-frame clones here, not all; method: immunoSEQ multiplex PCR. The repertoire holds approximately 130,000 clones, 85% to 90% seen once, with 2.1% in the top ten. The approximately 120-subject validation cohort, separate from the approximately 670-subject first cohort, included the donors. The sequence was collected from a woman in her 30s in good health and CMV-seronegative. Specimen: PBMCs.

The CDR3 DNA sequence: TGTGCCTGGAGTAACACAGGGATGGGGCAGTATTTT. Translation: CAWSNTGMGQYF. The V gene is TRBV30, the J gene TRBJ2-3; D may be TRBD1 (6 bases). In germline, CDR1 is GTSNPN, CDR2 SVGIG (reference sequence). The CDR3 is made up of 12 amino acids. The germline V and J ends were trimmed by 2 bases and 11 bases, with 14 bases remaining between them.